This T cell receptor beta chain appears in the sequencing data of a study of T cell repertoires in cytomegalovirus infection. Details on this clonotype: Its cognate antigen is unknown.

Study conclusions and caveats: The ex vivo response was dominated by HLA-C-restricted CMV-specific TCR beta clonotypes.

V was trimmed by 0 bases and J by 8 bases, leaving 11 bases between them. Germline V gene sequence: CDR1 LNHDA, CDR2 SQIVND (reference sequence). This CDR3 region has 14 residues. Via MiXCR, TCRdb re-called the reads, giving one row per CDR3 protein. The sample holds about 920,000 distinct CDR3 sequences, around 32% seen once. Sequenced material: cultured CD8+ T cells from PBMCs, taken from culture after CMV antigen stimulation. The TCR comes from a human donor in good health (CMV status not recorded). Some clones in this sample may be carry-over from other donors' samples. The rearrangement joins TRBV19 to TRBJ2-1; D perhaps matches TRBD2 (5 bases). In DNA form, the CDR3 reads TGTGCCAGTAGTATAGATGAGAGGGTGGATGAGCAGTTCTTC. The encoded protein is CASSIDERVDEQFF.